What follows are 20 T cell receptor beta chains derived from one specimen sequenced in a study of human T cells and chemical hapten exposure. Time point described: patch test 1, 2 weeks after DPC sensitization. Treatment reported: therapeutic diphenylcyclopropenone sensitization with weekly scalp DPC. MiXCR, applied by TCRdb to the RACE reads, yields one record per CDR3 protein. The table shows around 99,000 distinct CDR3 sequences, with around 12% occurring only once. Sample: whole blood, taken in connection with sensitization to the hapten diphenylcyclopropenone (DPC). These TCRs come from a woman aged 35 to 49 with alopecia areata. Some clones in this sample may be carry-over from other donors' samples.

In this sample, this clonotype turned up a few times. This chain uses TRBV7-9 with TRBJ2-5, with D perhaps TRBD1 (7 bases). The V gene lost 4 bases and the J gene lost 4 bases, with 19 bases spanning the gap. CDR1 and CDR2 from the germline V gene are SEHNR and FQNEAQ (reference sequence). This CDR3 has 16 residues. CDR3 sequence reads: CASSSYRGGSRETQYF. The CDR3 nucleotides are TGTGCCAGCAGCTCATACAGGGGAGGTTCGCGAGAGACCCAGTACTTC.

The chain combines TRBV27 with TRBJ2-7; 9 nucleotides match TRBD2. In germline, CDR1 is MNHEY, CDR2 SMNVEV (reference sequence). The CDR3 is made up of 14 amino acids. Losses at the gene ends were 3 bases for V and 0 bases for J; bases not matched to a gene: 0. CDR3 DNA: TGTGCCAGCAGTTTTAGCGGGGGCTCCTACGAGCAGTACTTC. Translating it yields CASSFSGGSYEQYF.

Ten or more counts support this clonotype. The rearrangement joins TRBV12-3 or TRBV12-4 to TRBJ2-7; TRBD2 aligns across 7 bases. The length of the CDR3 is 16 residues. The J segment lost 7 bases and the V segment lost 1 base, leaving 13 bases of the junction unmatched. The CDR3 region has the DNA TGTGCCAGCAGTTTAGGGCTATCCGGCGGGAGTGTGGAGCAGTACTTC. It translates to CASSLGLSGGSVEQYF.

V and J are TRBV11-2 and TRBJ2-5; D may be TRBD2 (6 bases). CDR3 size: 14 residues. CDR1 SGHAT and CDR2 FQNNGV come from the germline V gene. V lost 0 bases and J 5 bases, leaving 10 bases between the germline ends. In DNA form, the CDR3 reads TGTGCCAGCAGCTTAGAACTAGCTGTCGAGACCCAGTACTTC. Translated: CASSLELAVETQYF.

This rearrangement joins TRBV20-1 to TRBJ1-3; 7 bases agree with TRBD1. Losses at the gene ends were 3 bases for V and 0 bases for J; bases not matched to a gene: 8. This CDR3 contains 16 residues. From germline, CDR1 is DFQATT and CDR2 SNEGSKA (reference sequence). The CDR3 is CSASRDSPFSGNTIYF. CDR3 DNA sequence: TGCAGTGCTAGCCGGGACAGTCCCTTCTCTGGAAACACCATATATTTT.

J is TRBJ2-2 and V is TRBV9, with 7 bases lining up with TRBD2. Trimming removed 2 bases from V and 0 bases from J; junction bases left unmatched: 4. CDR1 and CDR2 (germline): SGDLS, YYNGEE. This CDR3 contains 16 residues. CDR3 bases: TGTGCCAGCAGCGTGAGCGGGACCCCGAACACCGGGGAGCTGTTTTTT. This translates into CASSVSGTPNTGELFF. Based on the CDR3 plus reference TRBV9 and TRBJ2-2, the full variable domain is DSGVTQTPKHLITATGQRVTLRCSPRSGDLSVYWYQQSLDQGLQFLIQYYNGEERAKGNILERFSAQQFPDLHSELNLSSLELGDSALYFCASSVSGTPNTGELFFGEGSRLTVL.

This clonotype was recorded at least ten times. This rearrangement joins TRBV10-2 to TRBJ2-7; possibly TRBD2 for D (6 bases). CDR3 size: 13 residues. Germline CDR1 and CDR2: WSHSY and SAAADI. Trimming cost V 3 bases and J 4 bases, with 10 bases left between them. Here the CDR3 reads CASSDNSGYEQYF. CDR3 in DNA: TGCGCCAGCAGTGATAATAGCGGATACGAGCAGTACTTC.

The chain employs TRBV9 and TRBJ2-3; TRBD2 matches at 12 bases. The J segment lost 4 bases and the V segment lost 5 bases, leaving 11 bases of the junction unmatched. Germline-derived CDR1 and CDR2 are SGDLS and YYNGEE. The CDR3 consists of 17 residues. DNA for the CDR3: TGTGCCAGCAGACCTCCGACTAGCGGGAGTGAGGCAGATACGCAGTATTTT. This codes for CASRPPTSGSEADTQYF.

The sample holds many counts of this clonotype. The chain joins TRBV6-4 to TRBJ2-1; 7 bases agree with TRBD2. J gave up 7 bases and V 6 bases, and 12 bases lay outside the gene matches. Germline V gene lookup returns CDR1 MRHNA and CDR2 SNTAGT. This CDR3 comprises 15 residues. The CDR3 reads CASSPLGGSGNEQFF. CDR3 DNA sequence: TGTGCCAGCAGCCCCCTGGGCGGGAGCGGGAATGAGCAGTTCTTC.

This clonotype was detected a few times. The chain recombines TRBV5-1 with TRBJ2-5; D gene ambiguous. CDR1 is SGHRS and CDR2 is YFSETQ in the germline V gene. The CDR3 length is 13 residues. The V and J ends lost 0 bases and 3 bases respectively, with 6 bases between them. In DNA form, the CDR3 reads TGCGCCAGCAGCTTGGGCAATGAAGAGACCCAGTACTTC. As protein: CASSLGNEETQYF.

This clonotype was seen a handful of times. The CDR3 DNA is TGTGCCAGCCGCAGGAGTACTAACTATGGCTACACCTTC. Residues: CASRRSTNYGYTF. V usage is TRBV12-3 or TRBV12-4 and J usage is TRBJ1-2; D uncertain. This CDR3 spans 13 amino acids. V lost 8 bases to trimming and J lost 0 bases, with 10 bases between them.

This clonotype was seen only a few times. The chain employs TRBV20-1 and TRBJ2-7; no definite D call. CDR1 is DFQATT, CDR2 SNEGSKA, per germline (reference sequence). This CDR3 is built from 11 residues. The V end lost 4 bases, the J end lost 3 bases, and 7 bases lay between the germline ends. The CDR3 DNA is TGCAGTGCTAAAGATCTCTACGAGCAGTACTTC. The encoded protein is CSAKDLYEQYF.

In this sample, this clonotype turned up a few times. The chain combines TRBV12-3 or TRBV12-4 with TRBJ2-7; D remains ambiguous. The length of the CDR3 is 14 residues. The germline V and J ends were trimmed by 2 bases and 0 bases, with 8 bases remaining between them. The CDR3 nucleotides read TGTGCCAGCAGTTTACAGGTTGACTCCTACGAGCAGTACTTC. This translates into CASSLQVDSYEQYF.

This clonotype was seen a few times. This chain connects TRBV28 to TRBJ2-1; 8 bases align to TRBD1. V was clipped by 5 bases and J by 4 bases; unmatched bases: 7. CDR3 length: 15 amino acids. The germline gives CDR1 MDHEN, CDR2 SYDVKM. The CDR3 loop reads CASSAGTGAYNEQFF. The CDR3 nucleotides are TGTGCCAGCAGTGCCGGGACAGGAGCATACAATGAGCAGTTCTTC.

This clonotype was found many times. This sequence joins TRBV18 and TRBJ2-5; a weak D match, TRBD2 (5 bases). The CDR3 length is 14 residues. Germline lookup yields CDR1 KGHSH and CDR2 LQKENI. Trimming left V 2 bases short and J 1 base short, with 8 bases between. The CDR3 nucleotides are TGTGCCAGCTCACCATACGGACTCCAAGAGACCCAGTACTTC. It yields the protein CASSPYGLQETQYF.

This clonotype was found a few times. The rearrangement links TRBV4-1 to TRBJ2-3; 7 bases map to TRBD2. Per the germline V gene, CDR1 is MGHRA and CDR2 is YSYEKL. This CDR3 region has 17 residues. Germline trimming cut 0 bases from V and 5 bases from J; bases unmatched to any gene: 11. DNA of the CDR3: TGCGCCAGCAGCCAAGAAAGGGCGGGAGAGGTGCTAGATACGCAGTATTTT. Translation gives CASSQERAGEVLDTQYF.

V usage is TRBV5-4 and J usage is TRBJ1-2; possibly TRBD1 for D (6 bases). The CDR3 covers 12 residues. From germline, CDR1 is SGHNT and CDR2 YYREEE (reference sequence). V gave up 5 bases and J gave up 3 bases, with 8 bases separating them. The CDR3 coding sequence is TGTGCCAGCAGAGAGGGGGACTATGGCTACACCTTC. Residues: CASREGDYGYTF.

The table lists this clonotype with many counts. This CDR3 is CASSLQGAREQYF. The CDR3 nucleotides are TGTGCCAGCAGTCTACAGGGAGCCCGCGAGCAGTACTTC. The chain combines TRBV6-2 or TRBV6-3 with TRBJ2-7; tentatively, D is TRBD1 (6 bases). The germline V and J ends were trimmed by 5 bases and 6 bases, with 14 bases remaining between them. The CDR3 extends over 13 amino acids. Germline lookup yields CDR1 MNHEY and CDR2 SVGEGT.

In its sample, this clonotype was seen many times. This chain uses TRBV6-2 or TRBV6-3 with TRBJ2-7; D is ambiguous. Germline V CDR1 and CDR2: MNHEY, SVGEGT. V was pared by 2 bases and J by 2 bases, with 7 bases between. CDR3 length: 13 residues. The DNA of the CDR3 is TGTGCCAGCAGTTACCAGAATACCTACGAGCAGTACTTC. Encoded protein: CASSYQNTYEQYF.

In this sample, this clonotype turned up a few times. V gene TRBV6-2 or TRBV6-3 combines with J gene TRBJ2-7; TRBD1 might be the D (5 bases). The V end lost 6 bases, the J end lost 2 bases, and 5 bases lay between the germline ends. The CDR3 consists of 11 residues. Germline V CDR1 and CDR2: MNHEY, SVGEGT. Here the CDR3 reads CASRQAYEQYF. As DNA, the CDR3 is TGTGCCAGCAGACAGGCCTACGAGCAGTACTTC.